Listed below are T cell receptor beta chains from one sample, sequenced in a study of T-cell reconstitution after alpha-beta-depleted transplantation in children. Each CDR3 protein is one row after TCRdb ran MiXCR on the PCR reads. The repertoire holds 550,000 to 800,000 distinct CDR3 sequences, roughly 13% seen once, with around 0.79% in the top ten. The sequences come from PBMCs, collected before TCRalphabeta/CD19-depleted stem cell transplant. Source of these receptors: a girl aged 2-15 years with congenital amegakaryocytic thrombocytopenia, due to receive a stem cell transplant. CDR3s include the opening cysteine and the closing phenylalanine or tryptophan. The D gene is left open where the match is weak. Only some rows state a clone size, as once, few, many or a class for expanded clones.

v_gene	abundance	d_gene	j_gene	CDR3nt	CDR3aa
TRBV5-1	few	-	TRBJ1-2	TGCGCCAGCAGCGCTGCACAAGTTCGTAACTATGGCTACACCTTC	CASSAAQVRNYGYTF
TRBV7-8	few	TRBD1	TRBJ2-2	TGTGCCAGCAGCTCCACCCCGGGACAGTTATACACCGGGGAGCTGTTTTTT	CASSSTPGQLYTGELFF
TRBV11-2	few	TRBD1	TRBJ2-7	TGTGCCAGCAGCGACGATCGACAGGGTGCCCGATTTTACTACGAGCAGTACTTC	CASSDDRQGARFYYEQYF
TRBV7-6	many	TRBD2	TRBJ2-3	TGTGCCAGCAGCTTAGAGCGGGGGAAGCAGTATTTT	CASSLERGKQYF
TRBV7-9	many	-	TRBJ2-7	TGTGCCAGCAGCTTAAGTTTCTCCTACGAGCAGTACTTC	CASSLSFSYEQYF
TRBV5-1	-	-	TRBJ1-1	TGCGCCAGCAGCCGTCCCCTAGGAATGAACACTGAAGCTTTCTTT	CASSRPLGMNTEAFF
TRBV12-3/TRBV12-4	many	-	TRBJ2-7	TGTGCCAGCAGTTTACGGGTAAAGGGCTACGAGCAGTACTTC	CASSLRVKGYEQYF
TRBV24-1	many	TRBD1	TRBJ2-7	TGTGCCACCAGTGATGCCAAACAGGGGGTAGTCGAGCAGTACTTC	CATSDAKQGVVEQYF
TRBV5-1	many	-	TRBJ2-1	TGCGCCAGCAGCACGACAGGCAATGAGCAGTTCTTC	CASSTTGNEQFF
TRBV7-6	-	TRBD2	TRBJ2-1	TGTGCCAGCAACCCACCTCAACGGGAGGGCCTAGTAACCTACAATGAGCAGTTCTTC	CASNPPQREGLVTYNEQFF
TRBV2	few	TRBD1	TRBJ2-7	TGTGCCAGCAGTCAAACGGCGGGACAGGGAAACGAGCAGTACTTC	CASSQTAGQGNEQYF
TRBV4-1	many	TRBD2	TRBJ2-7	TGCGCCAGCAGCCAAGATCCGGGACTAGGGCCCTACGAGCAGTACTTC	CASSQDPGLGPYEQYF
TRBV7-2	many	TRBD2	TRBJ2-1	TGTGCCAGCAGCTCGGGGGGACTTCCCCGTGAGCAGTTCTTC	CASSSGGLPREQFF
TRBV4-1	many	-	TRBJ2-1	TGCGCCAGCAGCCAAGACCCCTTAGTTTGGTCCTACAATGAGCAGTTCTTC	CASSQDPLVWSYNEQFF
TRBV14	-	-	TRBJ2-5	TGTGCCAGCAGCCAAGATATGCTAGAGGAGACCCAGTACTTC	CASSQDMLEETQYF
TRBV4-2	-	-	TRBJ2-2	TGTGCCAGCAGCGCAAGGGTGGACACCGGGGAGCTGTTTTTT	CASSARVDTGELFF
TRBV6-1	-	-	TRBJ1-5	TGTGCCAGCTCTTTGACAGCCGGAGGTAATCAGCCCCTGCATTTT	CASSLTAGGNQPLHF
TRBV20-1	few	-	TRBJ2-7	TGCAGTGCTAAGGGTAGCTCGGACGAGCAGTACTTC	CSAKGSSDEQYF
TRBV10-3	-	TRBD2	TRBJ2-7	TGTGCCATCAGTGAGTCTAGCGGGAGGGCCGACGAGCAGTACTTC	CAISESSGRADEQYF
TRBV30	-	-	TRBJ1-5	TGTGCCTGGGGGAATCAGCCCCAGCATTTT	CAWGNQPQHF
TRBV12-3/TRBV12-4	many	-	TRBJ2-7	TGTGCCAGCAGTTTAGCGGGATTCACCTACGAGCAGTACTTC	CASSLAGFTYEQYF
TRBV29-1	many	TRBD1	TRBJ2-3	TGCAGCGTTGTAGGGACAGGCGATACGCAGTATTTT	CSVVGTGDTQYF
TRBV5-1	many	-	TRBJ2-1	TGCGCCAGCAGCTTAGTCAGCGGATGGAACAATGAGCAGTTCTTC	CASSLVSGWNNEQFF
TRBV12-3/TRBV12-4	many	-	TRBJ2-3	TGTGCCAGCAGTTTAGCGGGTCTAGCCAGCACAGATACGCAGTATTTT	CASSLAGLASTDTQYF
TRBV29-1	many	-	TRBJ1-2	TGCAGCGCAGGAAACGGCTACACCTTC	CSAGNGYTF
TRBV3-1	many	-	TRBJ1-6	TGTGCCAGCAGCCAAGAGGGACTCCCAATCCTCCACTTT	CASSQEGLPILHF
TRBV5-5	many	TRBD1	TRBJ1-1	TGTGCCAGCAGCCAAGGACAGGGGGCGGTCACTGAAGCTTTCTTT	CASSQGQGAVTEAFF
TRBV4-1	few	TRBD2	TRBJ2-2	TGCGCCAGCAGCTTAACCCCGGGACTAGCGGGAGGGGTTAACACCGGGGAGCTGTTTTTT	CASSLTPGLAGGVNTGELFF
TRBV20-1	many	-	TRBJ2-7	TGCAGTGCCCCAGCGGGCCCCTACGAGCAGTACTTC	CSAPAGPYEQYF
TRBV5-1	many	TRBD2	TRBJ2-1	TGCGCCAGCACGAGACTAGCGGGAGAGGCCCATGAGCAGTTCTTC	CASTRLAGEAHEQFF